This TCR beta chain originates from a study of shared clonotypes between healthy human individuals. Findings and limits, study-wide: As a rule, naive subsets had a larger estimated richness than memory subsets. Compared with clonotypes that all four donors shared, non-shared clonotypes had lower generation probabilities.

TCRdb's table, derived via immunoSEQ multiplex PCR, lists solely in-frame clones and lacks some. The sample has 2 million to 3 million clones, over 85% seen once; the top ten hold about 0.34%. Points on this clone: Its specificity is unknown.

CDR1 is SGHRS, CDR2 YFSETQ, per germline. Trimming removed 2 bases from V and 1 base from J, with 12 bases in between. This CDR3 region has 15 residues. V is TRBV5-1 and J is TRBJ1-1, with D uncertain. The sequenced sample consisted of naive CD4+ T cells from PBMCs. Subset here: CD45RA+ positively selected. The sequence came from a man aged 18 to 35 in good health. Some clones in this sample may be carry-over from other donors' samples. The CDR3 bases are TGCGCCAGCAGCTTTGTGGACGGGCGGAACACTGAAGCTTTCTTT. This sequence encodes CASSFVDGRNTEAFF.